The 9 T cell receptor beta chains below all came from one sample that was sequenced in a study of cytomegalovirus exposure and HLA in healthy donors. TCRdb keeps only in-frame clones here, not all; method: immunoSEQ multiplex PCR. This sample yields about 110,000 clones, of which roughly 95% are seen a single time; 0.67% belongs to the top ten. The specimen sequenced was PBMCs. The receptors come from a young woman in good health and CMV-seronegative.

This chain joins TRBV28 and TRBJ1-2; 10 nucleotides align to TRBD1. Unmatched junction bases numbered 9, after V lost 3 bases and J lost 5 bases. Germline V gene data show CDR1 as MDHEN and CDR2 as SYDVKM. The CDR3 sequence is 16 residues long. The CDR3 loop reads CASSFSLGQGSYGYTF. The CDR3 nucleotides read TGTGCCAGCAGTTTTTCGTTGGGACAGGGGTCGTATGGCTACACCTTC.

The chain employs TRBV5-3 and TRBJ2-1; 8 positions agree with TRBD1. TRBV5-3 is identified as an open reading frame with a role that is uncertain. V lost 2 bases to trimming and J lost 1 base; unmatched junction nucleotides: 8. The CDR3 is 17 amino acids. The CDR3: CARSFDRGYKSYNEQFF. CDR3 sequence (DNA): TGTGCCAGAAGCTTTGACAGGGGCTATAAGTCCTACAATGAGCAGTTCTTC.

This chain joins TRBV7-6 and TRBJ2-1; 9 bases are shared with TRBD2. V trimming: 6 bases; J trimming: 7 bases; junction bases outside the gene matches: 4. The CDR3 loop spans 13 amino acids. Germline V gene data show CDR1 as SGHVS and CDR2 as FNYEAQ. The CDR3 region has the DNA TGTGCCAGCAGTTCTAGCGGGGCAAATGAGCAGTTCTTC. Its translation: CASSSSGANEQFF.

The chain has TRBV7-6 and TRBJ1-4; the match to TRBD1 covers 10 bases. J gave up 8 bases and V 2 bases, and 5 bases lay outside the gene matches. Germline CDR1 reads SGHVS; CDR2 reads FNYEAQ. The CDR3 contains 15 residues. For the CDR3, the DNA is TGTGCCAGCAGCTTATGGGACAGGGGTGGGGAAAAACTGTTTTTT. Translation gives CASSLWDRGGEKLFF.

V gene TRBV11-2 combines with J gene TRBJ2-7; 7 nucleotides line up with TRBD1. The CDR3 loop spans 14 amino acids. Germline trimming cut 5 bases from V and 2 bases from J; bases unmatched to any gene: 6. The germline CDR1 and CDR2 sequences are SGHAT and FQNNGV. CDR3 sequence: CASSTRDRAYEQYF. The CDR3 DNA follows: TGTGCCAGCAGCACCCGGGACAGAGCCTACGAGCAGTACTTC. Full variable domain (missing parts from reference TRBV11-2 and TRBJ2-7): EAGVAQSPRYKIIEKRQSVAFWCNPISGHATLYWYQQILGQGPKLLIQFQNNGVVDDSQLPKDRFSAERLKGVDSTLKIQPAKLEDSAVYLCASSTRDRAYEQYFGPGTRLTVT.

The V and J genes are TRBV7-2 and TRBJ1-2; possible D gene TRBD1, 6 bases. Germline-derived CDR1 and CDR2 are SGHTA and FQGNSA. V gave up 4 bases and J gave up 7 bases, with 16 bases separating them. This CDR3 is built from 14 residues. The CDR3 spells CASSSGSTGSGYTF. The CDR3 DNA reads TGTGCCAGCAGCTCGGGATCCACAGGGTCTGGCTACACCTTC.

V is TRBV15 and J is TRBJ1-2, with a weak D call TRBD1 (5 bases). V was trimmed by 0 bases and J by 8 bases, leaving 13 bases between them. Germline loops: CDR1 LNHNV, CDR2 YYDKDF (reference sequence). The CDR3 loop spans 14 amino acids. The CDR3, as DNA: TGTGCCACCAGCAGAGATGTCGCAGGGCAAGGCTACACCTTC. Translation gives CATSRDVAGQGYTF.

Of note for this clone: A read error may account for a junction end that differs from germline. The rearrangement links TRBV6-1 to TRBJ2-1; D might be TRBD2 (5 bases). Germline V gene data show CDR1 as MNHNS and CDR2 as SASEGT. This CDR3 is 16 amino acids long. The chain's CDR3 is CASSDRGYLSHNEQFF. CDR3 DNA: TGTGCCAGCAGTGATCGGGGATATCTCTCCCACAATGAGCAGTTCTTC.

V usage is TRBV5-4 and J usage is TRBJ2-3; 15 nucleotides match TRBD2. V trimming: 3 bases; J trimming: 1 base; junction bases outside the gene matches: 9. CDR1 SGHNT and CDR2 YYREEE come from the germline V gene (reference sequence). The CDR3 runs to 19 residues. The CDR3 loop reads CASSSGTSGGPGGTDTQYF. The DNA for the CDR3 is TGTGCCAGCAGCTCCGGGACTAGCGGGGGGCCGGGGGGCACAGATACGCAGTATTTT.